Included here is one T cell receptor (beta chain) sequence, with context. The entry originates in a study of blood T cell repertoires in COVID-19. Authors' methods: Scientists estimated how many nucleated cells there were by amplifying reference gene primers. Libraries were prepared by immunoSEQ multiplex PCR; TCRdb keeps only in-frame clonotypes and omits some of them. V, J and clone size were drawn from that table, and D and trimming were deduced from the DNA. The sample consists of roughly 130,000 clones, roughly 86% of them appearing once. V was clipped by 5 bases and J by 5 bases, with 19 bases between them. This CDR3 region has 15 residues. CDR1 and CDR2 (germline): DFQATT, SNEGSKA (reference sequence).

The sample taken for sequencing was peripheral blood. The genes are TRBV20-1 and TRBJ2-1; the D gene is possibly TRBD2 (6 bases). This receptor was taken from a woman aged 60 to 75 with acute or convalescent COVID-19. This CDR3 reads CSAGALVGRNNEQFF. The CDR3 DNA reads TGCAGTGCTGGTGCCCTAGTTGGGAGGAACAATGAGCAGTTCTTC.